One and the same sample provided the 26 T cell receptor beta chains below, sequenced in a study of cytomegalovirus exposure and HLA in healthy donors. PCR used 60 Vbeta primers and 13 Jbeta primers. Sequencing used immunoSEQ multiplex PCR; TCRdb keeps in-frame clones, though not all of them. The repertoire holds more than 80,000 clones, with more than 75% as singletons. The sample taken for sequencing was PBMCs. Receptor source: a woman in her 50s in good health and CMV-seropositive.

Note on this clone: An end of the junction does not agree with germline; a read error may underlie this. J is TRBJ2-1 and V is TRBV9; weak D call: TRBD2 (5 bases). The CDR3 sequence is 14 residues long. Germline-derived CDR1 and CDR2 are SGDLS and YYNGEE. CDR3 region: CAGSVELAHHEQFF. The DNA of the CDR3 is TGTGCCGGCAGCGTAGAGCTAGCTCATCATGAGCAGTTCTTC. Supplemented by reference TRBV9 and TRBJ2-1, the full variable domain reads DSGVTQTPKHLITATGQRVTLRCSPRSGDLSVYWYQQSLDQGLQFLIQYYNGEERAKGNILERFSAQQFPDLHSELNLSSLELGDSALYFCAGSVELAHHEQFFGPGTRLTVL.

The V and J genes are TRBV30 and TRBJ1-5; 8 bases align to TRBD1. Germline V lookup: CDR1 GTSNPN, CDR2 SVGIG (reference sequence). J gave up 11 bases and V 3 bases, and 6 bases lay outside the gene matches. The CDR3 covers 12 residues. The CDR3: CAWSRGQPAQHF. The CDR3, as DNA: TGTGCCTGGAGCAGGGGGCAACCGGCCCAGCATTTT.

The chain employs TRBV19 and TRBJ2-3; 7 bases map to TRBD2. Germline CDR1 and CDR2: LNHDA and SQIVND (reference sequence). Losses at the gene ends were 5 bases for V and 11 bases for J; bases not matched to a gene: 16. This CDR3 is 15 amino acids long. The CDR3 DNA sequence: TGTGCCAGTAGTGCGTCCAGCGGGACGGGGATGTGGCAGTATTTT. As protein: CASSASSGTGMWQYF.

The chain links TRBV7-6 to TRBJ1-1, with 7 bases identical to TRBD1. J lost 4 bases, V lost 3 bases, and 2 bases had no gene match. The CDR3 sequence is 13 residues long. Germline-derived CDR1 and CDR2 are SGHVS and FNYEAQ. The CDR3 nucleotides read TGTGCCAGCAGCTTCCGGGACAGCACTGAAGCTTTCTTT. This codes for CASSFRDSTEAFF.

This clone was seen once. The V call is TRBV6-1, the J call TRBJ2-5; 13 bases map to TRBD2. Germline CDR1 MNHNS, CDR2 SASEGT. The CDR3 covers 15 residues. Trimming removed 3 bases from V and 5 bases from J; junction bases left unmatched: 3. The CDR3 reads CASSDTSGGAETQYF. DNA of the CDR3: TGTGCCAGCAGTGATACTAGCGGGGGGGCTGAGACCCAGTACTTC.

This clone showed up just a few times. The chain links TRBV30 to TRBJ1-1; 8 bases map to TRBD1. Trimming cost V 5 bases and J 4 bases; bases outside gene matches: 6. The CDR3 totals 13 residues. Germline V gene data show CDR1 as GTSNPN and CDR2 as SVGIG (reference sequence). CDR3 nucleotides: TGTGCCTGGGGGACAGGAGTTAGCACTGAAGCTTTCTTT. Amino acids: CAWGTGVSTEAFF.

The chain combines TRBV5-1 with TRBJ1-1, with a weak D call TRBD1 (5 bases). The ends were cut back, 3 bases at V and 0 bases at J, with 18 bases in the middle. CDR1 is SGHRS, CDR2 YFSETQ, per germline. This CDR3 has 17 amino acids. CDR3 region: CASSWIPDKYMNTEAFF. The CDR3 region has the DNA TGCGCCAGCAGCTGGATTCCGGACAAATACATGAACACTGAAGCTTTCTTT.

Only a few counts were recorded for this clone. The chain uses TRBV7-2 and TRBJ1-2; D possibly corresponds to TRBD1 (6 bases). In germline, CDR1 is SGHTA, CDR2 FQGNSA. V lost 4 bases to trimming and J lost 4 bases, with 7 bases between them. CDR3 length: 12 residues. This CDR3 reads CASSSDSYGYTF. CDR3 in DNA: TGTGCCAGCAGCTCGGACAGCTATGGCTACACCTTC.

This chain uses TRBV29-1 with TRBJ1-2; D unresolved. The CDR3 totals 11 residues. Germline loops: CDR1 SQVTM, CDR2 ANQGSEA. V shed 7 bases and J shed 6 bases, with 12 bases lying between them. CDR3 bases: TGCAGCGCCCGAACTAGCGATGGCTACACCTTC. Protein sequence: CSARTSDGYTF.

This clone came up once. The rearrangement uses TRBV2 and TRBJ2-3; 8 bases agree with TRBD2. Germline CDR1 and CDR2: SNHLY and FYNNEI. The CDR3 runs to 17 residues. V shed 7 bases, J shed 1 base, and the junction held 13 bases outside the gene matches. The CDR3 DNA reads TGTGCCAGCATGAGTGGTAGCGGGGCCTTAGGCACAGATACGCAGTATTTT. The encoded protein is CASMSGSGALGTDTQYF.

J is TRBJ2-7 and V is TRBV6-5; 7 bases are shared with TRBD1. Trimming removed 1 base from V and 7 bases from J; junction bases left unmatched: 13. This CDR3 comprises 16 residues. Germline-derived CDR1 and CDR2 are MNHEY and SVGAGI. The CDR3 here is CASSYFRQGGIFEQYF. The CDR3 nucleotides are TGTGCCAGCAGTTACTTCCGACAGGGTGGCATTTTTGAGCAGTACTTC.

The chain couples TRBV10-3 to TRBJ1-4; TRBD1 matches 8 bases. Germline CDR1 and CDR2: ENHRY and SYGVKD. The J segment lost 5 bases and the V segment lost 4 bases, leaving 3 bases of the junction unmatched. The CDR3 has 14 amino acids. The CDR3 protein is CAISGTGSNEKLFF. The CDR3 bases are TGTGCCATCAGTGGGACAGGGAGCAATGAAAAACTGTTTTTT.

This chain links TRBV19 with TRBJ2-7, with D maybe TRBD2 (5 bases). CDR1 LNHDA and CDR2 SQIVND come from the germline V gene (reference sequence). This CDR3 has 14 amino acids. Trimming left V 5 bases short and J 5 bases short, with 16 bases between. The CDR3 here is CASSDYIFPNEQYF. In DNA, the CDR3 is TGTGCCAGTAGTGACTACATATTCCCCAACGAGCAGTACTTC.

The rearrangement links TRBV5-1 to TRBJ2-7; TRBD1 matches 7 bases. Germline CDR1 SGHRS, CDR2 YFSETQ. The trim removed 4 bases at V and 1 base at J, leaving 2 bases unmatched. The CDR3 length is 13 residues. In nucleotides, the CDR3 is TGCGCCAGCAGCCAGGGACAGTCCTACGAGCAGTACTTC. Translated: CASSQGQSYEQYF.

The count of this clone is one. This chain uses TRBV27 with TRBJ1-3; TRBD1 is a possible D gene (5 bases). The germline CDR1 and CDR2 sequences are MNHEY and SMNVEV (reference sequence). This CDR3 has 17 residues. V lost 0 bases and J lost 2, with 14 bases in between. The CDR3 coding sequence is TGTGCCAGCAGTTTATCCCCTCGGGGGTACGCTGGAAACACCATATATTTT. This gives the protein CASSLSPRGYAGNTIYF.

The chain has TRBV29-1 and TRBJ2-7, with D maybe TRBD1 (6 bases). From germline, CDR1 is SQVTM and CDR2 ANQGSEA. The CDR3 is made up of 12 amino acids. Trimming left V 7 bases short and J 4 bases short, with 14 bases between. The CDR3 sequence is CSASMGAYEQYF. The DNA for the CDR3 is TGCAGCGCATCAATGGGGGCGTACGAGCAGTACTTC.

This chain uses TRBV5-1 with TRBJ2-1; TRBD2 matches 10 bases. This CDR3 has 15 amino acids. The germline V gene encodes CDR1 SGHRS and CDR2 YFSETQ. V dropped 5 bases and J dropped 1; count of bases not matched to a gene: 3. The CDR3 loop reads CASSSLAGSYNEQFF. Here the CDR3 DNA reads TGCGCCAGCAGTTCACTAGCGGGATCCTACAATGAGCAGTTCTTC.

The CDR3 spells CASSLDLAGGQHEQFF. Here the CDR3 DNA reads TGTGCCAGCAGCTTAGATTTAGCGGGGGGGCAGCATGAGCAGTTCTTC. The chain uses TRBV11-3 and TRBJ2-1; TRBD2 agrees at 11 bases. Germline V lookup: CDR1 SGHNT, CDR2 YENEEA. Unmatched junction bases numbered 6, after V lost 0 bases and J lost 8 bases. The CDR3 consists of 16 residues.

In DNA, the CDR3 is TGTGCCAGCAGCTCATCGACGGGGGGGCGAGAGACCCAGTACTTC. It is translated as CASSSSTGGRETQYF. V usage is TRBV5-8 and J usage is TRBJ2-5, with TRBD2 matching over 8 bases. V lost 3 bases to trimming and J lost 4 bases; unmatched junction nucleotides: 8. The germline V gene encodes CDR1 SGHTS and CDR2 YDEGEE. The CDR3 loop spans 15 amino acids.

V and J are TRBV28 and TRBJ2-7; no definite D call. CDR3 size: 15 residues. V gave up 1 base and J gave up 0 bases, with 10 bases separating them. CDR1 is MDHEN, CDR2 SYDVKM, per germline. The CDR3 spells CASSLFDFSSYEQYF. CDR3 coding DNA: TGTGCCAGCAGTTTATTTGACTTCAGCTCCTACGAGCAGTACTTC.

The chain employs TRBV4-2 and TRBJ1-5; no reliable D call. The CDR3 totals 14 residues. Germline V CDR1 and CDR2: LGHNA, YNFKEQ. The ends were cut back, 5 bases at V and 7 bases at J, with 15 bases in the middle. DNA for the CDR3: TGTGCCAGCAGCTTAGCTTTGCCGGGGCAGCCCCAGCATTTT. It codes for CASSLALPGQPQHF.

This chain joins TRBV2 and TRBJ1-1, with TRBD1 as a possible D gene (5 bases). The CDR3 consists of 13 residues. Trimming left V 7 bases short and J 6 bases short, with 15 bases between. CDR1 and CDR2 (germline): SNHLY, FYNNEI. The CDR3 sequence: CASTPQGQAEAFF. The CDR3, as DNA: TGTGCCAGCACCCCCCAGGGTCAGGCTGAAGCTTTCTTT.

The chain uses TRBV7-8 and TRBJ2-5; possible D gene TRBD2, 5 bases. The last part of the DNA fits TRBJ2-7 better; the J call may be wrong. This CDR3 is 15 amino acids long. From germline, CDR1 is SGHVS and CDR2 FQNEAQ. Here the CDR3 reads CASSLDPGSSYEQYF. The CDR3, as DNA: TGTGCCAGCAGCTTAGATCCGGGGTCCTCCTACGAGCAGTACTTC.

This chain uses TRBV5-1 with TRBJ2-2; D is ambiguous. Per germline, CDR1 SGHRS and CDR2 YFSETQ. The CDR3 consists of 13 residues. Deletions cut 3 bases from V and 0 bases from J, with 3 bases between. The CDR3 sequence: CASSSANTGELFF. In DNA, the CDR3 is TGCGCCAGCAGCTCTGCGAACACCGGGGAGCTGTTTTTT.

The chain employs TRBV5-1 and TRBJ2-3, with 11 bases identical to TRBD2. This CDR3 region has 16 residues. Germline V gene data show CDR1 as SGHRS and CDR2 as YFSETQ. Losses at the gene ends were 2 bases for V and 2 bases for J; bases not matched to a gene: 4. The CDR3 here is CASSFTSGGPTDTQYF. In DNA form, the CDR3 reads TGCGCCAGCAGCTTTACTAGCGGGGGACCCACAGATACGCAGTATTTT.

The V call is TRBV28, the J call TRBJ2-5; 9 bases are shared with TRBD2. Judging by the DNA end, TRBJ2-7 fits better; the J call may be wrong. Germline V gene sequence: CDR1 MDHEN, CDR2 SYDVKM. The CDR3 totals 14 residues. CDR3: CASREGLARYEQYF. The CDR3 DNA reads as TGTGCCAGCAGGGAGGGACTAGCCCGCTACGAGCAGTACTTC.